This T cell receptor beta chain was identified during a study of blood T cell repertoires in COVID-19. The repertoire was sequenced with immunoSEQ multiplex PCR; TCRdb's copy has only in-frame clones and lacks some. The repertoire holds some 400,000 clones, 87% seen once, with 10% in the top ten. Germline V gene sequence: CDR1 MNHEY, CDR2 SVGAGI. The CDR3 contains 13 residues. Trimming shortened V by 8 bases and J by 7 bases, and 14 bases separated the two germline ends. The chain uses TRBV6-5 and TRBJ1-4; D unclear. The receptor was isolated from a woman between 25 and 40 years old with COVID-19, enrolled during active disease. Sequencing used peripheral blood. CDR3 bases: TGTGCCAGCCAAAAGGGTGGGAGTGAAAAACTGTTTTTT. It specifies CASQKGGSEKLFF.